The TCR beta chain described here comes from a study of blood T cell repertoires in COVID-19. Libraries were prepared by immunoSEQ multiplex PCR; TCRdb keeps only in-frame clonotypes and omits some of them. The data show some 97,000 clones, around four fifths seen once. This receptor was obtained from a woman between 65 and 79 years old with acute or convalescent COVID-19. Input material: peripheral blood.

DNA for the CDR3: TGTGCCTGGAGTCCCAATTCGGGAGTCTATAGCAATCAGCCCCAGCATTTT. This codes for CAWSPNSGVYSNQPQHF. The chain joins TRBV30 to TRBJ1-5; D is undetermined. The germline V and J ends were trimmed by 2 bases and 0 bases, with 17 bases remaining between them. Germline V lookup: CDR1 GTSNPN, CDR2 SVGIG (reference sequence). The CDR3 is 17 amino acids.